This TCR beta chain was identified during a study of OX40 agonist ivuxolimab in advanced cancers. Here immunoSEQ multiplex PCR was the method, and the copy in TCRdb shows in-frame clones only, minus some. This sample carries tens of thousands of clones, around 90% of them seen once, and the ten largest clones take about 1.3%. The CDR3 is 13 amino acids. CDR1 and CDR2 (germline): MDHEN, SYDVKM. V was clipped by 6 bases and J by 4 bases, with 12 bases between them. Autoimmune disease history or systemic immunosuppression barred patients. The source of this sequence is an adult with an advanced solid tumor such as melanoma, head and neck, liver or kidney cancer. V usage is TRBV28 and J usage is TRBJ1-2; perhaps TRBD1 as D (5 bases). Sample: CD4+ or CD8+ T cells sorted from blood, taken in a trial of the OX40 agonist ivuxolimab. The CDR3 here is CASRWGMGYGYTF. The CDR3 DNA is TGTGCCAGCAGATGGGGCATGGGCTATGGCTACACCTTC.